One and the same sample provided the 15 T cell receptor beta chains below, sequenced in a study of T cell responses to AZD1222 COVID-19 vaccine. Libraries were prepared by immunoSEQ multiplex PCR; TCRdb keeps only in-frame clonotypes and omits some of them. The sample holds under 95,000 clones, 90% seen once. Sample: peripheral blood, taken on day 0 of AZD1222 vaccination. The receptor set was obtained from an adult in good health.

The chain uses TRBV5-6 and TRBJ2-5, with D unresolved. This CDR3 region has 15 residues. The germline CDR1 and CDR2 sequences are SGHDT and YYEEEE. The ends were cut back, 4 bases at V and 3 bases at J, with 16 bases in the middle. The CDR3 DNA sequence: TGTGCCAGCAGCCTGTTTCTGAGGACGGAAGAGACCCAGTACTTC. Translated: CASSLFLRTEETQYF.

This clone has just a few counts. This chain links TRBV5-8 with TRBJ1-3; TRBD1 is a possible D gene (5 bases). Looked up from germline, CDR1 is SGHTS and CDR2 is YDEGEE. V dropped 3 bases and J dropped 0 bases, with 22 bases sitting between them. This CDR3 has 19 amino acids. CDR3 in amino acids: CASSWRALLTGGSGNTIYF. The CDR3 DNA follows: TGTGCCAGCAGCTGGAGGGCCCTTTTAACCGGGGGCTCTGGAAACACCATATATTTT.

This rearrangement joins TRBV9 to TRBJ2-1; 8 positions match TRBD2. CDR1 and CDR2 (germline): SGDLS, YYNGEE. V gave up 0 bases and J gave up 7 bases; unmatched junction bases: 6. The CDR3 is 15 amino acids. CDR3 amino acids: CASSVVAGGPNEQFF. The CDR3 DNA follows: TGTGCCAGCAGCGTAGTGGCGGGGGGTCCGAATGAGCAGTTCTTC.

The chain links TRBV6-2 or TRBV6-3 to TRBJ2-3; D is unresolved. The CDR3 has 15 residues. The germline V and J ends were trimmed by 0 bases and 0 bases, with 7 bases remaining between them. Germline V lookup: CDR1 MNHEY, CDR2 SVGEGT. CDR3 amino acids: CASSYSTESTDTQYF. The DNA for the CDR3 is TGTGCCAGCAGTTACTCGACCGAAAGCACAGATACGCAGTATTTT.

To note about this clone: One junction end disagrees with the germline gene, perhaps due to a read error. This chain uses TRBV2 with TRBJ2-2; 8 nucleotides match TRBD1. This CDR3 spans 13 amino acids. The V gene's germline CDR1 is SNHLY and CDR2 FYNNEI. The CDR3 coding sequence is TGTGCCAGCGGTGACACAGGGGGCGGGGAGCTGTTTTTT. Residues: CASGDTGGGELFF.

The chain is built from TRBV2 and TRBJ1-5, with TRBD1 identical over 7 bases. Germline loops: CDR1 SNHLY, CDR2 FYNNEI. The CDR3 contains 15 residues. V lost 10 bases, J lost 2 bases, and 11 bases stayed unmatched. The CDR3 loop is CATKTGPGGNQPQHF. CDR3 DNA: TGTGCCACCAAGACAGGGCCGGGGGGCAATCAGCCCCAGCATTTT.

This chain connects TRBV7-6 to TRBJ2-7; the match to TRBD2 covers 14 bases. The germline V gene encodes CDR1 SGHVS and CDR2 FNYEAQ. V dropped 3 bases and J dropped 7; count of bases not matched to a gene: 2. The CDR3 covers 14 residues. Written as DNA, the CDR3 is TGTGCCAGCAGCTTCGGACTAGCGGGAGGTGAGCAGTACTTC. Encoded protein: CASSFGLAGGEQYF.

V usage is TRBV18 and J usage is TRBJ2-4; D is ambiguous. V was clipped by 5 bases and J by 3 bases, with 26 bases between them. The germline V gene has CDR1 KGHSH and CDR2 LQKENI. The CDR3 extends over 19 amino acids. The CDR3 here is CASSAIAPVGVGIKNIQYF. The CDR3 bases are TGTGCCAGCTCAGCAATAGCCCCGGTGGGCGTGGGGATCAAAAACATTCAGTACTTC.

The CDR3 coding sequence is TGTGCCAGCTCACCTCTGGCACGTGCTAGCACAGATACGCAGTATTTT. As protein: CASSPLARASTDTQYF. The V gene is TRBV18, the J gene TRBJ2-3; D not certain. Germline CDR1 KGHSH, CDR2 LQKENI. The CDR3 extends over 16 amino acids. Trimming left V 3 bases short and J 0 bases short, with 13 bases between.

The chain has TRBV10-3 and TRBJ1-5; no definite D call. Germline CDR1 and CDR2: ENHRY and SYGVKD. The CDR3 consists of 13 residues. V was clipped by 6 bases and J by 0 bases, with 6 bases between them. The CDR3 here is CAIRDISNQPQHF. DNA of the CDR3: TGTGCCATCAGAGACATTAGCAATCAGCCCCAGCATTTT.

The chain links TRBV6-6 to TRBJ1-1, with D perhaps matching TRBD1 (6 bases). The CDR3 is 14 amino acids. Trimming took off 0 bases at V and 7 bases at J, with 12 bases between the two ends. The germline V gene encodes CDR1 MNHNY and CDR2 SVGAGI (reference sequence). The CDR3: CASSYSGTGYEAFF. Here the CDR3 DNA reads TGTGCCAGCAGTTACTCCGGAACAGGGTATGAAGCTTTCTTT.

The genes are TRBV7-8 and TRBJ1-5; D unclear. The CDR3 has 16 residues. V was clipped by 2 bases and J by 2 bases, with 13 bases between them. The germline V gene encodes CDR1 SGHVS and CDR2 FQNEAQ. This CDR3 is CASSLQVSGGNQPQHF. The DNA for the CDR3 is TGTGCCAGCAGCTTACAGGTCTCCGGCGGCAATCAGCCCCAGCATTTT.

This chain joins TRBV4-1 and TRBJ2-5; weak D call: TRBD2 (7 bases). The germline V gene has CDR1 MGHRA and CDR2 YSYEKL. V was clipped by 0 bases and J by 2 bases, with 10 bases between them. This CDR3 has 15 amino acids. This chain's CDR3 is CASSQDRGAQETQYF. For the CDR3, the DNA is TGCGCCAGCAGCCAAGATCGGGGGGCTCAAGAGACCCAGTACTTC.

In its sample, this clone ranks as medium-sized. This chain uses TRBV24-1 with TRBJ1-5, with 8 positions matching TRBD1. V shed 9 bases, J shed 3 bases, and the junction held 3 bases outside the gene matches. The germline CDR1 and CDR2 sequences are KGHDR and SFDVKD. This CDR3 spans 13 amino acids. In DNA form, the CDR3 reads TGTGCCACCGACAGGGGCCCCAATCAGCCCCAGCATTTT. As protein: CATDRGPNQPQHF.

The V and J genes are TRBV4-1 and TRBJ2-3, with D maybe TRBD2 (5 bases). CDR3 length: 15 amino acids. Germline V gene lookup returns CDR1 MGHRA and CDR2 YSYEKL. V gave up 1 base and J gave up 6 bases, with 14 bases separating them. The CDR3 bases are TGCGCCAGCAGCCAAGGCGGAACGACGGGGGATACGCAGTATTTT. This codes for CASSQGGTTGDTQYF.